This TCR beta chain comes out of a study of a mutant IDH1 vaccine in newly diagnosed glioma. Study summary: The earlier regimen, radiotherapy, temozolomide, or both, was most often both. Findings and limits, study-wide: Alterations occurring in top peripheral T cell clonotypes seemed unrelated to pseudoprogression.

Produced via immunoSEQ multiplex PCR; TCRdb's table is partial and in-frame only. The sample has about 67,000 clones, around 83% seen once. Germline lookup yields CDR1 SGHTA and CDR2 FQGTGA. V was shortened by 4 bases and J by 2 bases, with 13 bases between the two germline ends. CDR3 size: 15 residues. Time point denoted: baseline, week 1 (first vaccination visit). Treatment meaning: pre-vaccination baseline after standard-of-care therapy. This clone was seen more than once but under ten times. What it recognizes is unknown. This receptor was taken from a woman between 18 and 29 years old with glioma. Some clones in this sample may be carry-over from other donors' samples. The chain is built from TRBV7-3 and TRBJ2-3; D remains unclear. The source material was peripheral blood mononuclear cells (PBMCs), sampled from a glioma patient treated with radiotherapy, temozolomide or both. The CDR3 here is CASSSLGAFTDTQYF. The CDR3 region has the DNA TGTGCCAGCAGCTCCCTCGGCGCCTTCACAGATACGCAGTATTTT.